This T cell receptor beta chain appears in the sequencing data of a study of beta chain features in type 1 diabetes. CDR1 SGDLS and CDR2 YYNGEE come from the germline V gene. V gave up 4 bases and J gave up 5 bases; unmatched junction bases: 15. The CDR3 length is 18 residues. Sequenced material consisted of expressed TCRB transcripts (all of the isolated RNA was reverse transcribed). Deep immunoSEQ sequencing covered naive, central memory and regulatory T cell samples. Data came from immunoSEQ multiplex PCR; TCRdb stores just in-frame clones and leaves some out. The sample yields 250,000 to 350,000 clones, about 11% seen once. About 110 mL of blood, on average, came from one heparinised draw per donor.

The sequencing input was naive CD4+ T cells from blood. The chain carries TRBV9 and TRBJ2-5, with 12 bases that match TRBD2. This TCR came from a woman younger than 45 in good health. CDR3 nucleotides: TGTGCCAGCAGCCCGGGACAGGGTAGACTAGCGGGAGCGGAGACCCAGTACTTC. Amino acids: CASSPGQGRLAGAETQYF. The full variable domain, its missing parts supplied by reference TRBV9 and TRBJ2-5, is DSGVTQTPKHLITATGQRVTLRCSPRSGDLSVYWYQQSLDQGLQFLIQYYNGEERAKGNILERFSAQQFPDLHSELNLSSLELGDSALYFCASSPGQGRLAGAETQYFGPGTRLLVL.